A selection of T cell receptor beta chains follows, all from one sample in a study of T-cell reconstitution after alpha-beta-depleted transplantation in children. TCRdb recomputed calls from the PCR reads with MiXCR, one row per CDR3 protein. Among about 690,000 distinct CDR3 sequences listed, roughly 15% were seen once. This specimen was PBMCs from the stem cell graft donor, taken from the stem cell graft. Receptor source: a human donor who donated a stem cell graft to a child with acute myeloid leukemia. Each CDR3 is given with its conserved first and last residue. A D gene is named only where the DNA matches it firmly. Clone size is stated in some rows and not others, as once, few, many or a class when expanded.

j_call | v_call | d_call | clone_size | cdr3_aa | cdr3_nt
TRBJ1-2 | TRBV14 | NA | few | CASSQDPNYGYTF | TGTGCCAGCAGCCAGGATCCTAACTATGGCTACACCTTC
TRBJ2-1 | TRBV7-2 | NA | few | CASSKTYNEQFF | TGTGCCAGCAGCAAGACTTACAATGAGCAGTTCTTC
TRBJ1-5 | TRBV7-8 | NA | NA | CASSLVGIGGDQPQHF | TGTGCCAGCAGCTTAGTCGGTATAGGGGGGGATCAGCCCCAGCATTTT
TRBJ1-3 | TRBV20-1 | NA | many | CSVSPRRDSGNTIYF | TGCAGTGTTAGCCCCCGGCGAGACTCTGGAAACACCATATATTTT
TRBJ1-2 | TRBV5-1 | TRBD1 | NA | CASSLAGQDYGYTF | TGCGCCAGCAGCTTGGCCGGACAGGACTATGGCTACACCTTC
TRBJ1-1 | TRBV4-2 | TRBD1 | NA | CAISHRATGGRTEAFF | TGTGCCATCAGCCATCGCGCGACAGGGGGAAGGACTGAAGCTTTCTTT
TRBJ1-3 | TRBV7-2 | NA | NA | CASSKRGYSGNTIYF | TGTGCCAGCAGCAAGAGGGGATACTCTGGAAACACCATATATTTT
TRBJ2-7 | TRBV29-1 | TRBD1 | few | CSVGDRASYEQYF | TGCAGCGTTGGGGACAGGGCTTCCTACGAGCAGTACTTC
TRBJ1-1 | TRBV20-1 | NA | few | CSAHREGVEAFF | TGCAGTGCCCACCGAGAAGGTGTTGAAGCTTTCTTT
TRBJ2-5 | TRBV6-1 | TRBD2 | many | CASSRLAGEKTQYF | TGTGCCAGCAGCAGACTAGCGGGGGAAAAGACCCAGTACTTC
TRBJ2-3 | TRBV12-3/TRBV12-4 | TRBD2 | many | CASSQAGVGDTQYF | TGTGCCAGCAGTCAAGCGGGGGTTGGAGATACGCAGTATTTT
TRBJ2-1 | TRBV3-1 | NA | NA | CASSVGPEQFF | TGTGCCAGCAGCGTTGGACCAGAGCAGTTCTTC
TRBJ2-3 | TRBV5-1 | TRBD1 | NA | CASSWEGQGTDTQYF | TGCGCCAGCAGTTGGGAGGGACAGGGGACAGATACGCAGTATTTT
TRBJ2-2 | TRBV20-1 | NA | NA | CSAPRGSGELFF | TGCAGTGCACCCCGGGGGAGCGGGGAGCTGTTTTTT
TRBJ2-3 | TRBV20-1 | NA | NA | CSARVGGGVVRADTQYF | TGCAGTGCTAGAGTCGGCGGGGGCGTTGTACGAGCAGATACGCAGTATTTT
TRBJ2-7 | TRBV7-9 | TRBD1 | NA | CASSRLPDRTYEQYF | TGTGCCAGCAGCCGACTGCCGGACAGGACCTACGAGCAGTACTTC
TRBJ1-1 | TRBV7-8 | NA | few | CASTLRENTEAFF | TGTGCCAGCACCCTGAGAGAGAACACTGAAGCTTTCTTT
TRBJ1-3 | TRBV5-1 | NA | NA | CASSPEGAGNTIYF | TGCGCCAGCAGCCCCGAGGGAGCTGGAAACACCATATATTTT
TRBJ2-2 | TRBV7-2 | TRBD2 | NA | CASSLVGLAGGTGELFF | TGTGCCAGCAGCTTAGTAGGGCTAGCGGGGGGAACCGGGGAGCTGTTTTTT
TRBJ2-1 | TRBV11-3 | NA | few | CASSLGGEGNEQFF | TGTGCCAGCAGCTTAGGGGGAGAGGGCAATGAGCAGTTCTTC
TRBJ2-5 | TRBV12-3/TRBV12-4 | NA | NA | CASSPTLRETQYF | TGTGCCAGCAGTCCCACTTTACGGGAGACCCAGTACTTC
TRBJ2-3 | TRBV29-1 | NA | many | CSVVRSVTDTQYF | TGCAGCGTTGTGAGGAGTGTCACAGATACGCAGTATTTT